This T cell receptor beta chain comes out of a study of siplizumab effects on memory and regulatory T cells. Study results and caveats: Tregs proliferating in siplizumab cultures lacked confirmation of their suppressive function. Relative to controls at 25% to 30%, mappable alloreactive CD4+ clones exhibited a mean Treg-derived proportion of approximately 62% with siplizumab. Memory cells seemed less diverse than naive T cells, which seemed major alloresponse contributors.

The V gene's germline CDR1 is ENHRY and CDR2 SYGVKD. Trimming left V 0 bases short and J 4 bases short, with 9 bases between. This CDR3 has 14 residues. As for this clone: The antigen remains unidentified.

Per sample, some 10^5 TCR templates underwent assay. Repertoires were generated with immunoSEQ multiplex PCR, while TCRdb's copy carries only in-frame clones and drops some. The table records just under 85,000 clones, roughly 89% of them present only once. The sequence was obtained from a human donor in good health. The sequencing input was Tregs sorted from blood. The rearrangement uses TRBV10-3 and TRBJ1-1, with D hard to call. As DNA, the CDR3 is TGTGCCATCAGTGAGTCGCTGGGTTCCACTGAAGCTTTCTTT. Translated: CAISESLGSTEAFF.